Below, one T cell receptor (beta chain) is given with its context. The antigen is not known. PCR employed 60 Vbeta and 13 Jbeta primers. Under the authors' procedure: Some 9.9 million shared chains were among some 80 million unique TCR beta chains counted in a later analysis. Sequenced by immunoSEQ multiplex PCR; TCRdb stores in-frame clones only, minus some. V and J calls and clone size are those listed in that table; D and trimming were worked out from the DNA. In total, the table holds about 150,000 clones. These data originate in a study of cytomegalovirus exposure and HLA in healthy donors. Study-level findings and limits: Most TCRs appeared rarely, but some public TCRs recurred in many donors.

This cohort consisted of healthy bone marrow donors. Germline assignment: CDR1 LGHNA and CDR2 YNFKEQ. Trimming pared 0 bases from V and 1 base from J, leaving 4 bases between. This CDR3 comprises 13 residues. The specimen sequenced was PBMCs. The rearrangement links TRBV4-2 to TRBJ2-7; D ambiguous. The source of this sequence is a man aged 30 to 45 in good health and CMV-seronegative. The CDR3 is CASSQDISYEQYF. The CDR3 DNA sequence: TGTGCCAGCAGCCAAGATATTTCCTACGAGCAGTACTTC.